The following is a T cell receptor (beta chain) sequence with its context. The germline CDR1 and CDR2 sequences are SGHTA and FQGTGA. CDR3 length equals 16 residues. Trimming stripped 5 bases from V and 0 bases from J, with 14 bases between. The sample is drawn from a study of cytomegalovirus exposure and HLA in healthy donors. The method was immunoSEQ multiplex PCR; TCRdb's version includes in-frame clones alone and lacks a portion of them. The sample contains approximately 60,000 clones, roughly nine tenths of which appear only once. The sequence came from a woman under 30 in good health and CMV-seronegative. The V and J genes are TRBV7-3 and TRBJ1-5; a weak D match, TRBD1 (5 bases). Sequencing was performed on PBMCs. The CDR3 region is CASSLRRGDSNQPQHF. The CDR3 DNA reads TGTGCCAGCAGCCTCCGACGGGGGGATAGCAATCAGCCCCAGCATTTT.